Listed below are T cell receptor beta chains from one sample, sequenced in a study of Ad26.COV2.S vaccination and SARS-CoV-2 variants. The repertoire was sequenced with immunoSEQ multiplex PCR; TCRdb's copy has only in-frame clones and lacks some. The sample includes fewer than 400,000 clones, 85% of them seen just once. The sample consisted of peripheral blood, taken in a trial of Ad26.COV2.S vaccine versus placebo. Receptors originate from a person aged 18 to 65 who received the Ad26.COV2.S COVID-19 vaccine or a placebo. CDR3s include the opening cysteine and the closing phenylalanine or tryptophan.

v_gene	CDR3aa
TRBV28	CASSLWGDSYGYTF
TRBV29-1	CSVTTPSTDTQYF
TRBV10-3	CAISESTPSNTEAFF
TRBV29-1	CSVGEYEQFF
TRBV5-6	CASSLGLGGPLHF
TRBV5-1	CASSRGDREDGYTF
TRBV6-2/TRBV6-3	CASSYVGFSETQYF
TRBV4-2	CASSQQLAGSVSTQYF
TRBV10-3	CAVSGALEDQETQYF
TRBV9	CASSRQGGPGYEQYF